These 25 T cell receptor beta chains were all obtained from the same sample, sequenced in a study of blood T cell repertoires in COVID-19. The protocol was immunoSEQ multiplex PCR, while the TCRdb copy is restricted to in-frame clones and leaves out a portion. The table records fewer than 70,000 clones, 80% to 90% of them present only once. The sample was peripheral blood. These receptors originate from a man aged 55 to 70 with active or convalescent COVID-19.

The chain's CDR3 is CASSQLAGAYEQYF. In DNA, the CDR3 is TGTGCCAGCAGCCAACTAGCGGGGGCCTACGAGCAGTACTTC. The rearrangement uses TRBV3-1 (or the pseudogene TRBV3-2) and TRBJ2-7; 10 bases are shared with TRBD2. With V trimmed by 2 bases and J by 2 bases, 0 bases remained unmatched. The CDR3 sequence is 14 residues long. CDR1 is LGHDT, CDR2 YNNKEL, per germline (reference sequence).

The CDR3 DNA reads TGTGCCAGCAGCTTTCGGGGCTCTGGGGCCAACGTCCTGACTTTC. Amino acids: CASSFRGSGANVLTF. This chain joins TRBV5-6 and TRBJ2-6, with a weak D call TRBD2 (5 bases). Germline CDR1 SGHDT, CDR2 YYEEEE. The CDR3 sequence is 15 residues long. Trimming pared 2 bases from V and 0 bases from J, leaving 6 bases between.

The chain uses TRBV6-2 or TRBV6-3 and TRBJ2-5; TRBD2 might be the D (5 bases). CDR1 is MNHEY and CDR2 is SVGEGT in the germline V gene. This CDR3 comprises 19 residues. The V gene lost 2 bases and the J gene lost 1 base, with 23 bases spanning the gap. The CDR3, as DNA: TGTGCCAGCAGTTACGGTTCGTCGGGGAGAGGTGGACGCCAAGAGACCCAGTACTTC. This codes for CASSYGSSGRGGRQETQYF.

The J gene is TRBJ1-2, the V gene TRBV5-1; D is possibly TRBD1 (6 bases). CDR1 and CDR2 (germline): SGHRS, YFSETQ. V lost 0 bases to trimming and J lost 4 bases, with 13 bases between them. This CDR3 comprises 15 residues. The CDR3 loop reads CASSLATGPGYGYTF. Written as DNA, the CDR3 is TGCGCCAGCAGCTTGGCTACAGGGCCGGGCTATGGCTACACCTTC.

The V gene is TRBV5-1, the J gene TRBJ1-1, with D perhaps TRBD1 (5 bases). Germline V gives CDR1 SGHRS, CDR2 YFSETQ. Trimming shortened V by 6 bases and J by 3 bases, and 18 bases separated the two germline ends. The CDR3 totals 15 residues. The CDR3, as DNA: TGCGCCAGCAAGGGCAGGGCGGGAGAAGACACTGAAGCTTTCTTT. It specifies CASKGRAGEDTEAFF.

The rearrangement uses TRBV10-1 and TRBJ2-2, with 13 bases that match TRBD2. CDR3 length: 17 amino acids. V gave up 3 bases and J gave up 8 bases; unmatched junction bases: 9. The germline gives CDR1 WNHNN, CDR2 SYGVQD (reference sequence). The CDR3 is CASSESGLAGVSGELFF. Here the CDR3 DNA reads TGCGCCAGCAGTGAATCCGGACTAGCGGGAGTATCGGGGGAGCTGTTTTTT.

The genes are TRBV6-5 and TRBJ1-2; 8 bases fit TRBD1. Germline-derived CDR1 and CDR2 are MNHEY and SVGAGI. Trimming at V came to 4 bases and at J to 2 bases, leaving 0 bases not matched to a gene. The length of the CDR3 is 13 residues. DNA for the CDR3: TGTGCCAGCAGTTCAGGGGGCAACTATGGCTACACCTTC. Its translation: CASSSGGNYGYTF.

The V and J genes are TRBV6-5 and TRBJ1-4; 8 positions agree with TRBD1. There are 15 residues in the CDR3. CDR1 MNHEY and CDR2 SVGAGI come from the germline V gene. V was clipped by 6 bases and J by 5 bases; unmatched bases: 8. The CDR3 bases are TGTGCCAGCAGAAAGACAGGGGTCGGGAATGAAAAACTGTTTTTT. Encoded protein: CASRKTGVGNEKLFF.

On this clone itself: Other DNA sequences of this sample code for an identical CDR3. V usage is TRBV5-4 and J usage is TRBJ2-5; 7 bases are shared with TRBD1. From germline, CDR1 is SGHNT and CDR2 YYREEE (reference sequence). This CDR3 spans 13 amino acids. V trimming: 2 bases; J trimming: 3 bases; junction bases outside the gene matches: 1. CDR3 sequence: CASSFTGEETQYF. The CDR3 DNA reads TGTGCCAGCAGCTTTACAGGGGAAGAGACCCAGTACTTC. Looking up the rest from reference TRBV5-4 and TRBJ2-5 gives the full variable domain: ETGVTQSPTHLIKTRGQQVTLRCSSQSGHNTVSWYQQALGQGPQFIFQYYREEENGRGNFPPRFSGLQFPNYSSELNVNALELDDSALYLCASSFTGEETQYFGPGTRLLVL.

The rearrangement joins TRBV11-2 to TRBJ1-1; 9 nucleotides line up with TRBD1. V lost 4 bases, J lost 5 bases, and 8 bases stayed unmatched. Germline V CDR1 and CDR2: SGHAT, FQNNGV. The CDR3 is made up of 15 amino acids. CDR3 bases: TGTGCCAGCAGCTCCGGGACAGGGAGATATACTGAAGCTTTCTTT. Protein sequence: CASSSGTGRYTEAFF. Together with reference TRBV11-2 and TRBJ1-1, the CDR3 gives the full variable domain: EAGVAQSPRYKIIEKRQSVAFWCNPISGHATLYWYQQILGQGPKLLIQFQNNGVVDDSQLPKDRFSAERLKGVDSTLKIQPAKLEDSAVYLCASSSGTGRYTEAFFGQGTRLTVV.

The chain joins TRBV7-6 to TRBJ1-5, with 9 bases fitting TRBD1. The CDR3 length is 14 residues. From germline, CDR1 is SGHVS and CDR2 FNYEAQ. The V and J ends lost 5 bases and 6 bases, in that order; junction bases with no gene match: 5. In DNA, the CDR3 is TGTGCCAGCAGCCCCGAGACAGGGGGTCAGCCCCAGCATTTT. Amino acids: CASSPETGGQPQHF.

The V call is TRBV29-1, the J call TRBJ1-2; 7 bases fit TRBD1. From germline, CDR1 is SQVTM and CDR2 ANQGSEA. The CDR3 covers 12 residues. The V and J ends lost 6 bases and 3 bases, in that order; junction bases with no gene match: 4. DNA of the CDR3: TGCAGCGTGAGTACAGGGGACTATGGCTACACCTTC. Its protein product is CSVSTGDYGYTF.

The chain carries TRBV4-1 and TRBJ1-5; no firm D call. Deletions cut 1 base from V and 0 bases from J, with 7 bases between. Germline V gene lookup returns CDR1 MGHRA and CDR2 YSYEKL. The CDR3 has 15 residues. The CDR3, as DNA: TGCGCCAGCAGCCAAGTCCCCGGTAGCAATCAGCCCCAGCATTTT. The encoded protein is CASSQVPGSNQPQHF.

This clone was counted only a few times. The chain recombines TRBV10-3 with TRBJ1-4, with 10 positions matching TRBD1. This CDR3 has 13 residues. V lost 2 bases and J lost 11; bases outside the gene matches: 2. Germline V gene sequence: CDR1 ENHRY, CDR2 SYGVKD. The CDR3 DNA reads TGTGCCATCAGTGAGGACAGGGGGCGTAAACTGTTTTTT. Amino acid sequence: CAISEDRGRKLFF.

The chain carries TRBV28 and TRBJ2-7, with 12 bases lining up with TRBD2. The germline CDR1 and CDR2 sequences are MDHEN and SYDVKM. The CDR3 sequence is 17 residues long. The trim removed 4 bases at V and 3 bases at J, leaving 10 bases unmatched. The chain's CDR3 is CASSSRLAGAHRYEQYF. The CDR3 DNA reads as TGTGCCAGCAGTTCCCGACTAGCGGGGGCCCACCGCTACGAGCAGTACTTC.

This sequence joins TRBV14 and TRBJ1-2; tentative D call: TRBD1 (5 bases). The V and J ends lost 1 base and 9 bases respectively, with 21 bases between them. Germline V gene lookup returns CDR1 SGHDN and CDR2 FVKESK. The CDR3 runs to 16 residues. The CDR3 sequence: CASSQARVAPFHRYTF. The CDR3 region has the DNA TGTGCCAGCAGCCAAGCCAGGGTGGCCCCATTTCACCGCTACACCTTC.

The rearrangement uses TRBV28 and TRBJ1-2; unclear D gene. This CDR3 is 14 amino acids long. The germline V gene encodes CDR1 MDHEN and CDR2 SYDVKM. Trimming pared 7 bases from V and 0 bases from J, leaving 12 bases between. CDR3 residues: CASTSAGSNYGYTF. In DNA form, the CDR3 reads TGTGCCAGCACCTCGGCAGGATCTAACTATGGCTACACCTTC.

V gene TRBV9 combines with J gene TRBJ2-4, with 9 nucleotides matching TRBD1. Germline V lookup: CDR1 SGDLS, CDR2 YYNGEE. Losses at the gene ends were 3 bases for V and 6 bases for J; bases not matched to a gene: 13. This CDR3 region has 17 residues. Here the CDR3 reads CASSEPSTGGGINIQYF. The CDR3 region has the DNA TGTGCCAGCAGCGAGCCCTCGACAGGGGGTGGAATAAACATTCAGTACTTC.

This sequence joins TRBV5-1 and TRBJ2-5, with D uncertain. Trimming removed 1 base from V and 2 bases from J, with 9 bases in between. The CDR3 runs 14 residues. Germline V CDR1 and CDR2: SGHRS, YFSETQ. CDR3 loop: CASSLSSNQETQYF. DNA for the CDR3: TGCGCCAGCAGCTTGAGTAGCAATCAAGAGACCCAGTACTTC.

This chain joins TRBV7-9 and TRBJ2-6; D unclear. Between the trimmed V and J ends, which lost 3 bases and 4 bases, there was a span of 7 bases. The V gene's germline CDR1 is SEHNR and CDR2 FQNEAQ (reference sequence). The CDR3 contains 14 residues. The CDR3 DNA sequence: TGTGCCAGCAGCTTGGAGACCGGGGCCAACGTCCTGACTTTC. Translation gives CASSLETGANVLTF.

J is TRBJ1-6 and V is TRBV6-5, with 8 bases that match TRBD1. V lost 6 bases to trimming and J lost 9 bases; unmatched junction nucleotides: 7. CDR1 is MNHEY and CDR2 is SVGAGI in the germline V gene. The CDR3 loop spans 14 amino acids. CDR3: CASRIGQGSSPLHF. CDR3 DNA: TGTGCCAGCAGGATAGGACAGGGAAGTTCACCCCTCCACTTT.

The CDR3 reads CASSLTTGSGNTIYF. CDR3 DNA sequence: TGTGCCAGCAGCTTGACTACGGGCTCTGGAAACACCATATATTTT. V and J are TRBV7-6 and TRBJ1-3; D gene unclear. V was cut by 3 bases and J by 0 bases, with 9 bases left in between. CDR1 is SGHVS, CDR2 FNYEAQ, per germline. The CDR3 runs 15 residues.

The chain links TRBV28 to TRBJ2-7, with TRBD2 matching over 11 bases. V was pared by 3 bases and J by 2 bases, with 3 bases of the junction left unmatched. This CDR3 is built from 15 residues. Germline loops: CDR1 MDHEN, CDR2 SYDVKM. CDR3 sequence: CASSLASGGPYEQYF. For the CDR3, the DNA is TGTGCCAGCAGTTTGGCTAGCGGGGGGCCCTACGAGCAGTACTTC.

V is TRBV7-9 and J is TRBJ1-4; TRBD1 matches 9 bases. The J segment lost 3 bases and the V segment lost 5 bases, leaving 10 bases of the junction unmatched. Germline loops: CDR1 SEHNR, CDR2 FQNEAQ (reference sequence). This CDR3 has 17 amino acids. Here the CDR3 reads CASSPTGTGLPNEKLFF. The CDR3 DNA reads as TGTGCCAGCAGCCCGACCGGGACAGGGTTACCTAATGAAAAACTGTTTTTT.

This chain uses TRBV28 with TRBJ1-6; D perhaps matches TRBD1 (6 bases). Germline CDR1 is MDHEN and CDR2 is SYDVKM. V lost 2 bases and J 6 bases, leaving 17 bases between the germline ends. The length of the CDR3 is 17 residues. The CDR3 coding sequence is TGTGCCAGCAGTTTAAGGGTGGGGGGGGCTGGTAATTCACCCCTCCACTTT. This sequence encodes CASSLRVGGAGNSPLHF.